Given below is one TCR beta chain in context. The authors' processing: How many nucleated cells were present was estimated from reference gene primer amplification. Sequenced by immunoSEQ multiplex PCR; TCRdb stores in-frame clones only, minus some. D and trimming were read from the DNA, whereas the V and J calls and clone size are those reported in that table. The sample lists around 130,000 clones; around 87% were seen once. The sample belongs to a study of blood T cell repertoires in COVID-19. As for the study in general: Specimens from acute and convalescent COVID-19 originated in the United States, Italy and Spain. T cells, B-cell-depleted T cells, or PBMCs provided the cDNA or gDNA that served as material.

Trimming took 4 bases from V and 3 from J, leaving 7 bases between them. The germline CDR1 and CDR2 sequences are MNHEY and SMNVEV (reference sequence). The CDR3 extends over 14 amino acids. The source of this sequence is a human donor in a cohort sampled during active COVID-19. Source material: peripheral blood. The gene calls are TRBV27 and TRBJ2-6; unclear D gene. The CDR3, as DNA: TGTGCCAGCAGTTCCCCGGGTGGGGCCAACGTCCTGACTTTC. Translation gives CASSSPGGANVLTF.